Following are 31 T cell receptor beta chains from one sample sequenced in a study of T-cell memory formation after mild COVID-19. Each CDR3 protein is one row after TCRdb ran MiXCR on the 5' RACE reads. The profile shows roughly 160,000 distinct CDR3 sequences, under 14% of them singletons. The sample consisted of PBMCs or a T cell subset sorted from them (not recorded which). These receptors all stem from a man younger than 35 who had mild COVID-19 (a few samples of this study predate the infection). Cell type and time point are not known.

The CDR3 coding sequence is TGCAGTGCAAAGACAGGGTCCGGGGTTTGGGCTGAAGCTTTCTTT. Translated: CSAKTGSGVWAEAFF. The chain has TRBV20-1 and TRBJ1-1; TRBD1 aligns across 7 bases. With 6 bases clipped from V and 6 bases from J, the junction kept 16 bases outside the gene matches. The CDR3 is 15 residues long. From germline, CDR1 is DFQATT and CDR2 SNEGSKA (reference sequence).

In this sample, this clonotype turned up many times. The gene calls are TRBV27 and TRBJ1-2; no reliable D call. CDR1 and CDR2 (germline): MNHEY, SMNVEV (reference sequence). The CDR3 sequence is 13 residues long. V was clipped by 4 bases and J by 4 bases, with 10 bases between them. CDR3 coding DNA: TGTGCCAGCAGTTCCGCCGGAGGCTATGGCTACACCTTC. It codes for CASSSAGGYGYTF.

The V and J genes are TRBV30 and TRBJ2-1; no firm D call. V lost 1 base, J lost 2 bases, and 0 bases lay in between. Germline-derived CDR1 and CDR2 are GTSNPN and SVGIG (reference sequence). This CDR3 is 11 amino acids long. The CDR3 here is CAWSAYNEQFF. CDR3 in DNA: TGTGCCTGGAGTGCCTACAATGAGCAGTTCTTC.

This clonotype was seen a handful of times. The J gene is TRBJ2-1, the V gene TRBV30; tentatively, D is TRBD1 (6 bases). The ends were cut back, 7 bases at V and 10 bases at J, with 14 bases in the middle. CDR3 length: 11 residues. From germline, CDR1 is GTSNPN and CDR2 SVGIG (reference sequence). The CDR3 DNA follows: TGTGCCTATTCAGGGGTAAGGGAGCAGTTCTTC. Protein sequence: CAYSGVREQFF.

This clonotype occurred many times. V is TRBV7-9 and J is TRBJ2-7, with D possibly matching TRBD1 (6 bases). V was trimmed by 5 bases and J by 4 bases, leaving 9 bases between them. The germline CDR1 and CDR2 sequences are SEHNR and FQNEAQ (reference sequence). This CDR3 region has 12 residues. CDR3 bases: TGTGCCAGCAGCGGGACATGGTACGAGCAGTACTTC. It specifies CASSGTWYEQYF. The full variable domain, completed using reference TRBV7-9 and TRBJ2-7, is DTGVSQNPRHKITKRGQNVTFRCDPISEHNRLYWYRQTLGQGPEFLTYFQNEAQLEKSRLLSDRFSAERPKGSFSTLEIQRTEQGDSAMYLCASSGTWYEQYFGPGTRLTVT.

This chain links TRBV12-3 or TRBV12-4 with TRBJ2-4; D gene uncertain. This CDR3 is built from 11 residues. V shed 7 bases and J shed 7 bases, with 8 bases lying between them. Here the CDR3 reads CASTHGNIQYF. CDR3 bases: TGTGCCAGCACTCATGGGAACATTCAGTACTTC.

The CDR3 DNA reads TGTGCCAGCTCACCACCGTCACAGATCTCCTACAATGAGCAGTTCTTC. This translates into CASSPPSQISYNEQFF. The V call is TRBV18, the J call TRBJ2-1, with D uncertain. The CDR3 is made up of 16 amino acids. Germline V lookup: CDR1 KGHSH, CDR2 LQKENI. The V gene lost 0 bases and the J gene lost 0 bases, with 9 bases spanning the gap.

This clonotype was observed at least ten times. The CDR3 nucleotides are TGTGCCAGCACCCCCCGGGCAGGGGGCTATGGCTACACCTTC. This gives the protein CASTPRAGGYGYTF. This chain uses TRBV12-3 or TRBV12-4 with TRBJ1-2; 7 bases line up with TRBD1. This CDR3 spans 14 amino acids. The V and J ends lost 7 bases and 4 bases, in that order; junction bases with no gene match: 9.

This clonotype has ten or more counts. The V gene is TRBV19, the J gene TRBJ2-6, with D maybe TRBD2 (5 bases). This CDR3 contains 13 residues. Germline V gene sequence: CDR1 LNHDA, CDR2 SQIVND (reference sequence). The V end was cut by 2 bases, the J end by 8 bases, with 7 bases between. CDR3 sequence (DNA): TGTGCCAGTAGTATACGGGGATCCAACGTCCTGACTTTC. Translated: CASSIRGSNVLTF.

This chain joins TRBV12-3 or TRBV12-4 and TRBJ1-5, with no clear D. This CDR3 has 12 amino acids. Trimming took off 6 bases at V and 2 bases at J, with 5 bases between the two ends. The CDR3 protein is CASREGNQPQHF. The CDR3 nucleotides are TGTGCCAGCAGAGAAGGCAATCAGCCCCAGCATTTT.

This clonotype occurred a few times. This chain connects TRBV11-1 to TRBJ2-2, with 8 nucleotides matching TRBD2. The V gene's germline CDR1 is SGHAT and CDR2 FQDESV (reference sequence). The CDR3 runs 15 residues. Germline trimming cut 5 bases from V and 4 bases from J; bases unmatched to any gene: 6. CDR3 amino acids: CASSPRLASTGELFF. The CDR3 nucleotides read TGTGCCAGCAGCCCCAGACTAGCGAGCACCGGGGAGCTGTTTTTT.

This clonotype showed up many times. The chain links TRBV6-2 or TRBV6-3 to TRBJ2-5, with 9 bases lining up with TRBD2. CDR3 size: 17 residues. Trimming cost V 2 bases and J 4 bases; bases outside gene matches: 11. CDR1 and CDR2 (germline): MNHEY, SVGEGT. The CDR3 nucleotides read TGTGCCAGCAGTTACGACGGTAGCGGGGGTTGGGCAGAGACCCAGTACTTC. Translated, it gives CASSYDGSGGWAETQYF.

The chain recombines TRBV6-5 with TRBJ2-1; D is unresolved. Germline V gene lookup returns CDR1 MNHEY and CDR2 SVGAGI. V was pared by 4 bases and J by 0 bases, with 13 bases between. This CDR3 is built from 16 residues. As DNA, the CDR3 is TGTGCCAGCAGTTCCGATTGGACCACCTCCTACAATGAGCAGTTCTTC. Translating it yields CASSSDWTTSYNEQFF.

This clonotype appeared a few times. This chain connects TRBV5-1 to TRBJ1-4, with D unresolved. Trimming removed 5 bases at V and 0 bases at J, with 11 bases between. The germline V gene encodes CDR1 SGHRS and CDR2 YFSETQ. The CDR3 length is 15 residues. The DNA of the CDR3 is TGCGCCAGCAGAAGGGTTGGAGCAACTAATGAAAAACTGTTTTTT. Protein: CASRRVGATNEKLFF.

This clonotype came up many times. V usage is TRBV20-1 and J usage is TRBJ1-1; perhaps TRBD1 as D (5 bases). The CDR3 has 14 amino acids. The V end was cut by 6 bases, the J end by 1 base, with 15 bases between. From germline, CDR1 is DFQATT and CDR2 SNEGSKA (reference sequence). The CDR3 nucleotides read TGCAGTGCGCCCCGACAGTTCCGGAACACTGAAGCTTTCTTT. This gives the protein CSAPRQFRNTEAFF.

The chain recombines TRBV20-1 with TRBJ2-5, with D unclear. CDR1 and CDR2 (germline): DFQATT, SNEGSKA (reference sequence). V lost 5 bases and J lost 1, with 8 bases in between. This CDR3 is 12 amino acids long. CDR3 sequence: CSALDLQETQYF. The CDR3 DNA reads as TGCAGTGCTCTTGACCTCCAAGAGACCCAGTACTTC.

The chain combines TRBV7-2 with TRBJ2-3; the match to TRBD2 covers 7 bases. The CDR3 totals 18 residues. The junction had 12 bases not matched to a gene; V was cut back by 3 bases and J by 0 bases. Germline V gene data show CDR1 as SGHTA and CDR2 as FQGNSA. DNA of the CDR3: TGTGCCAGCAGCTTCCCTCAATATGCGGGGGATAGCACAGATACGCAGTATTTT. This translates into CASSFPQYAGDSTDTQYF. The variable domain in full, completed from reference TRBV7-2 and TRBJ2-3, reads GAGVSQSPSNKVTEKGKDVELRCDPISGHTALYWYRQSLGQGLEFLIYFQGNSAPDKSGLPSDRFSAERTGGSVSTLTIQRTQQEDSAVYLCASSFPQYAGDSTDTQYFGPGTRLTVL.

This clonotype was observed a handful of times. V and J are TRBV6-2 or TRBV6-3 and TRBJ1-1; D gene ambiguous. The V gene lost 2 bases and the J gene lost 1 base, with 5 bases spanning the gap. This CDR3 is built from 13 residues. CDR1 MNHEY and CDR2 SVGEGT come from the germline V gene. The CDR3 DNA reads TGTGCCAGCAGTTACGGGGAGAACACTGAAGCTTTCTTT. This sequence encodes CASSYGENTEAFF.

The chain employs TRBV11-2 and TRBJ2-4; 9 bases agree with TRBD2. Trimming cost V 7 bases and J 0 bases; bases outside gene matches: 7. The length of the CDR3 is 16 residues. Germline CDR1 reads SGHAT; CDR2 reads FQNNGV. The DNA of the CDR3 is TGTGCCAGCAACAGCGGGGGGCCCATAGCCAAAAACATTCAGTACTTC. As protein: CASNSGGPIAKNIQYF.

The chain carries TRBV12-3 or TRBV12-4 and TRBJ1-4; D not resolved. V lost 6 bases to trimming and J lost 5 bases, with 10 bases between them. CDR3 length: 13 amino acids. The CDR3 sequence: CASRRGTNEKLFF. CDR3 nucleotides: TGTGCCAGCAGACGCGGAACAAATGAAAAACTGTTTTTT.

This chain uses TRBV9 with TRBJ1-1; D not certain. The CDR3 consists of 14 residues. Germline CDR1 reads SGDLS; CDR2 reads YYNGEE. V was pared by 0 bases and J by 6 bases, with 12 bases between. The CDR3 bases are TGTGCCAGCAGCGTAGGATGGACGGACTCTGAAGCTTTCTTT. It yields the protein CASSVGWTDSEAFF.

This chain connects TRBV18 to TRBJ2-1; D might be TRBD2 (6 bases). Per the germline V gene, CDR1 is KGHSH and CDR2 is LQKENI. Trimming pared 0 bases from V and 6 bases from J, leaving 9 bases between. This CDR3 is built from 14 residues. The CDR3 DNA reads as TGTGCCAGCTCACCACCGGAGGGATTCAATGAGCAGTTCTTC. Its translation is CASSPPEGFNEQFF.

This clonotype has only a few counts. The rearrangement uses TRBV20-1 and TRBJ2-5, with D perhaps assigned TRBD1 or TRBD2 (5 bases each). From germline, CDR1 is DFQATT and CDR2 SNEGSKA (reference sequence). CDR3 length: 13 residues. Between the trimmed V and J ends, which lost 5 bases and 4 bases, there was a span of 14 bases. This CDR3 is CSAGGGTVETQYF. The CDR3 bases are TGCAGTGCTGGGGGTGGAACCGTAGAGACCCAGTACTTC.

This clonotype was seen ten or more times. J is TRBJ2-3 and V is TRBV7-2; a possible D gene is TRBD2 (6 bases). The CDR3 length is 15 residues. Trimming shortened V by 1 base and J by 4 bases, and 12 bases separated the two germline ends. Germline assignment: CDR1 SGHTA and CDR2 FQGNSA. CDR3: CASSLGAGLADTQYF. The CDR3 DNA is TGTGCCAGCAGCTTAGGGGCGGGGTTGGCAGATACGCAGTATTTT.

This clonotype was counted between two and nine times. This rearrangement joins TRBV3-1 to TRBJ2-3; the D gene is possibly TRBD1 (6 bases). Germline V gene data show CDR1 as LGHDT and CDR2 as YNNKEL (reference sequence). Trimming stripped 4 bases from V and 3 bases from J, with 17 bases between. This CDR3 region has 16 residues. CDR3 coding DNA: TGTGCCAGCAGCCGAGCCGGGACACAGGCAACAGATACGCAGTATTTT. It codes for CASSRAGTQATDTQYF.

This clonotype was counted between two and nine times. CDR3 nucleotides: TGTGCCAGCAGTTACGAGCGGACCGGGGAGCTGTTTTTT. Protein: CASSYERTGELFF. The chain combines TRBV6-6 with TRBJ2-2, with D perhaps matching TRBD2 (5 bases). In germline, CDR1 is MNHNY, CDR2 SVGAGI (reference sequence). This CDR3 contains 13 residues. V was pared by 2 bases and J by 5 bases, with 6 bases between.

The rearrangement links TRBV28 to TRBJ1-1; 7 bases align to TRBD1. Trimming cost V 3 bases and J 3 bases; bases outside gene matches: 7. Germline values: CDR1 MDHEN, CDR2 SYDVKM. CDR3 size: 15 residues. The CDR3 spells CASSFQGGQDTEAFF. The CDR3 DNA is TGTGCCAGCAGTTTTCAGGGGGGGCAGGACACTGAAGCTTTCTTT.

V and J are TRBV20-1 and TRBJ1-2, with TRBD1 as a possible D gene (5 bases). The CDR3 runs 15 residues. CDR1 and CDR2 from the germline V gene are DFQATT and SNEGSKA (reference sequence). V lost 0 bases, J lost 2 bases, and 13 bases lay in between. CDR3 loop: CSARDPRAQNYGYTF. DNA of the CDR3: TGCAGTGCTAGAGATCCCAGGGCCCAGAACTATGGCTACACCTTC.

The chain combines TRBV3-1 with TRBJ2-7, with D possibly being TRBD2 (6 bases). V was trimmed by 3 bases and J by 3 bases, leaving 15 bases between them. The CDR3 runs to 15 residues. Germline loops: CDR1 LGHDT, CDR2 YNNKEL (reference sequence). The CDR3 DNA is TGTGCCAGCAGCCATACGGGACTTGGCGGCTACGAGCAGTACTTC. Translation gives CASSHTGLGGYEQYF.

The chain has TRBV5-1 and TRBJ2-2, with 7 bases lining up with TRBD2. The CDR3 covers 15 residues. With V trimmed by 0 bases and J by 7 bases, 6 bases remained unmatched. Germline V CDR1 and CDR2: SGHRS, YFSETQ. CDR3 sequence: CASSLAFREGGELFF. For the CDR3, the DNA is TGCGCCAGCAGCTTGGCCTTCAGGGAGGGCGGGGAGCTGTTTTTT.

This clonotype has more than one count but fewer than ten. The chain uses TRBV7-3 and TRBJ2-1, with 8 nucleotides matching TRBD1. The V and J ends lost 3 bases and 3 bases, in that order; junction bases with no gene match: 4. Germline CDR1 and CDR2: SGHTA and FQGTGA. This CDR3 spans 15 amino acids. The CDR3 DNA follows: TGTGCCAGCAGCTTCGGACAGGGTGGCTACAATGAGCAGTTCTTC. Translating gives CASSFGQGGYNEQFF.